This record concerns one T cell receptor beta chain sequence. This record comes from a study of T cells after yellow fever vaccination. Study summary: SMART-Seq v4 Ultra Low Input prepared libraries from low-cell fractions.

TCRdb independently ran MiXCR on the 5' RACE reads; one entry per CDR3 protein. Of just under 600,000 distinct CDR3 sequences listed, about 13% are singletons. Trimming removed 0 bases at V and 2 bases at J, with 8 bases between. The CDR3 is 15 amino acids. Germline values: CDR1 SEHNR, CDR2 FQNEAQ (reference sequence). V gene TRBV7-9 combines with J gene TRBJ2-1, with no clear D. The sample was PBMCs, taken on the day of the yellow fever booster vaccination. The source of this sequence is a man aged 30 to 39 who received the YFV17D yellow fever vaccine. The CDR3 DNA follows: TGTGCCAGCAGCTTAGCTCCTGACGCCTACAATGAGCAGTTCTTC. Encoded protein: CASSLAPDAYNEQFF.